The 26 T cell receptor beta chains in this list originate from one sample, sequenced in a study of PD-1 blockade in classical Hodgkin lymphoma. The repertoire was sequenced with immunoSEQ multiplex PCR; TCRdb's copy has only in-frame clones and lacks some. This sample carries 50,000 to 75,000 clones, 80% to 90% of them seen once, and the ten largest clones take approximately 16%. Every single patient, without exception, relapsed after autologous stem cell transplantation, and brentuximab vedotin exposure varied. This specimen was peripheral blood mononuclear cells (PBMCs), taken at baseline. These receptors were obtained from a human donor with classical Hodgkin lymphoma.

The chain recombines TRBV5-1 with TRBJ2-1; the D gene could be TRBD1 or TRBD2 (5 bases each). The germline V gene has CDR1 SGHRS and CDR2 YFSETQ. CDR3 length equals 15 residues. Trimming stripped 7 bases from V and 6 bases from J, with 20 bases between. Written as DNA, the CDR3 is TGCGCCAGCCGACCTTCGGCAGGGAGAAGCAATGAGCAGTTCTTC. Protein product: CASRPSAGRSNEQFF.

The chain uses TRBV7-2 and TRBJ1-1, with D possibly being TRBD1 (6 bases). Deletions cut 3 bases from V and 3 bases from J, with 11 bases between. Germline V gene data show CDR1 as SGHTA and CDR2 as FQGNSA. The CDR3 runs 14 residues. As DNA, the CDR3 is TGTGCCAGCAGCTTCCGGACAGCCTACACTGAAGCTTTCTTT. Translated: CASSFRTAYTEAFF.

The V gene is TRBV27, the J gene TRBJ2-7; D is uncertain. CDR3 length: 14 amino acids. The germline V gene encodes CDR1 MNHEY and CDR2 SMNVEV (reference sequence). V was pared by 5 bases and J by 5 bases, with 16 bases between. CDR3 nucleotides: TGTGCCAGCAGTCCACCATTACCTGCTCACGAGCAGTACTTC. Translation gives CASSPPLPAHEQYF.

The rearrangement links TRBV29-1 to TRBJ2-5; D might be TRBD2 (5 bases). Between the trimmed V and J ends, which lost 6 bases and 4 bases, there was a span of 12 bases. CDR1 SQVTM and CDR2 ANQGSEA come from the germline V gene. This CDR3 is 12 amino acids long. The CDR3: CSVAGHRETQYF. CDR3 nucleotide sequence: TGCAGCGTCGCGGGCCACAGAGAGACCCAGTACTTC.

The chain combines TRBV6-1 with TRBJ2-7; no clear D gene. The germline CDR1 and CDR2 sequences are MNHNS and SASEGT. Trimming cost V 6 bases and J 4 bases, with 7 bases left between them. The CDR3 is 11 amino acids. The CDR3 region is CASRGSYEQYF. The DNA of the CDR3 is TGTGCCAGCAGGGGATCGTACGAGCAGTACTTC.

This clone appeared once. This chain connects TRBV19 to TRBJ1-2; the match to TRBD1 covers 8 bases. The length of the CDR3 is 12 residues. The germline V gene encodes CDR1 LNHDA and CDR2 SQIVND (reference sequence). V was clipped by 8 bases and J by 6 bases; unmatched bases: 5. CDR3 protein: CASSDRANGYTF. The CDR3 region has the DNA TGTGCCAGTTCGGACAGGGCGAATGGCTACACCTTC.

J is TRBJ2-5 and V is TRBV29-1; 7 bases are shared with TRBD2. The ends lost 0 bases at V and 2 bases at J; junction bases unmatched: 12. The germline CDR1 and CDR2 sequences are SQVTM and ANQGSEA. CDR3 length equals 17 residues. CDR3 sequence reads: CSVEDLRTRRGQETQYF. The CDR3 DNA reads as TGCAGCGTTGAAGATCTGAGGACTAGGAGGGGTCAAGAGACCCAGTACTTC.

This chain connects TRBV10-3 to TRBJ2-1; TRBD2 aligns across 12 bases. Germline V CDR1 and CDR2: ENHRY, SYGVKD. This CDR3 region has 14 residues. Germline trimming cut 3 bases from V and 7 bases from J; bases unmatched to any gene: 1. The CDR3 protein is CAISDTSGGNEQFF. CDR3 in DNA: TGTGCCATCAGTGACACTAGCGGGGGGAATGAGCAGTTCTTC.

This chain joins TRBV29-1 and TRBJ2-1; D gene unclear. Germline lookup yields CDR1 SQVTM and CDR2 ANQGSEA. The CDR3 is 10 residues long. V lost 6 bases to trimming and J lost 7 bases, with 7 bases between them. CDR3 amino acids: CSVGRNEQFF. CDR3 DNA sequence: TGCAGCGTGGGTCGGAATGAGCAGTTCTTC.

The chain links TRBV7-6 to TRBJ2-7, with D perhaps matching TRBD2 (7 bases). V was shortened by 1 base and J by 2 bases, with 9 bases between the two germline ends. CDR1 and CDR2 (germline): SGHVS, FNYEAQ. This CDR3 comprises 14 residues. CDR3 in DNA: TGTGCCAGCAGCTTAGAAGGGGGGGCCTACGAGCAGTACTTC. It yields the protein CASSLEGGAYEQYF.

This chain uses TRBV28 with TRBJ1-6; D may be TRBD1 (5 bases). V was shortened by 3 bases and J by 3 bases, with 15 bases between the two germline ends. This CDR3 is 17 amino acids long. Germline-derived CDR1 and CDR2 are MDHEN and SYDVKM. The CDR3 DNA reads TGTGCCAGCAGTTTCGGGGGATTTCCTCACTATAATTCACCCCTCCACTTT. Translation: CASSFGGFPHYNSPLHF. The full variable domain, in which reference TRBV28 and TRBJ1-6 provide the parts outside the CDR3, is DVKVTQSSRYLVKRTGEKVFLECVQDMDHENMFWYRQDPGLGLRLIYFSYDVKMKEKGDIPEGYSVSREKKERFSLILESASTNQTSMYLCASSFGGFPHYNSPLHFGNGTRLTVT.

V is TRBV7-9 and J is TRBJ1-2, with a tentative D call TRBD1 (6 bases). The V and J ends lost 4 bases and 8 bases respectively, with 14 bases between them. Germline V gives CDR1 SEHNR, CDR2 FQNEAQ (reference sequence). The CDR3 extends over 13 amino acids. The CDR3 reads CASSSSGAGGYTF. As DNA, the CDR3 is TGTGCCAGCAGCTCCTCGGGGGCCGGGGGCTACACCTTC.

The chain uses TRBV7-8 and TRBJ2-5; D gene ambiguous. The germline gives CDR1 SGHVS, CDR2 FQNEAQ. This CDR3 is 13 amino acids long. V was pared by 3 bases and J by 4 bases, with 9 bases between. The CDR3 spells CASSLDAVETQYF. The CDR3 nucleotides are TGTGCCAGCAGCTTGGACGCTGTAGAGACCCAGTACTTC. Full variable domain (remainder filled in from reference TRBV7-8 and TRBJ2-5): GAGVSQSPRYKVAKRGQDVALRCDPISGHVSLFWYQQALGQGPEFLTYFQNEAQLDKSGLPSDRFFAERPEGSVSTLKIQRTQQEDSAVYLCASSLDAVETQYFGPGTRLLVL.

The chain couples TRBV9 to TRBJ2-5; D unresolved. Looked up from germline, CDR1 is SGDLS and CDR2 is YYNGEE. This CDR3 has 15 amino acids. Deletions cut 0 bases from V and 0 bases from J, with 9 bases between. In nucleotides, the CDR3 is TGTGCCAGCAGCGTAGGTGGTGGAGACCAAGAGACCCAGTACTTC. Translating it yields CASSVGGGDQETQYF.

The chain has TRBV19 and TRBJ2-2, with a possible D match to TRBD1 (6 bases). Deletions cut 7 bases from V and 0 bases from J, with 9 bases between. The CDR3 is made up of 14 amino acids. Per germline, CDR1 LNHDA and CDR2 SQIVND (reference sequence). CDR3 sequence: CASKTGSNTGELFF. CDR3 coding DNA: TGTGCCAGTAAAACAGGGTCGAACACCGGGGAGCTGTTTTTT.

The chain combines TRBV28 with TRBJ1-3; D call uncertain. Germline CDR1 reads MDHEN; CDR2 reads SYDVKM. Trimming removed 2 bases from V and 0 bases from J, with 14 bases in between. The CDR3 totals 17 residues. CDR3: CASSLPQISLSGNTIYF. For the CDR3, the DNA is TGTGCCAGCAGTTTACCCCAGATTAGCCTCTCTGGAAACACCATATATTTT.

This rearrangement joins TRBV25-1 to TRBJ2-1; 9 bases map to TRBD1. This CDR3 comprises 15 residues. Germline-derived CDR1 and CDR2 are MGHDK and SYGVNS. The J segment lost 14 bases and the V segment lost 1 base, leaving 12 bases of the junction unmatched. CDR3 bases: TGTGCCAGCAGTGAATTAAGTCCCCCGGGACAGGGTAAGTTCTTC. Translation gives CASSELSPPGQGKFF.

The rearrangement uses TRBV19 and TRBJ1-3; D ambiguous. Trimming stripped 7 bases from V and 0 bases from J, with 13 bases between. CDR1 LNHDA and CDR2 SQIVND come from the germline V gene (reference sequence). The CDR3 has 15 amino acids. The CDR3 here is CASTINRGSGNTIYF. In nucleotides, the CDR3 is TGTGCCAGTACCATAAACCGGGGCTCTGGAAACACCATATATTTT.

The CDR3 DNA is TGTGCCAGCGGGGACTACGAGCAGTACTTC. This translates into CASGDYEQYF. The rearrangement links TRBV27 to TRBJ2-7, with D unresolved. The CDR3 covers 10 residues. Deletions cut 8 bases from V and 3 bases from J, with 5 bases between. CDR1 and CDR2 from the germline V gene are MNHEY and SMNVEV (reference sequence).

The chain combines TRBV2 with TRBJ2-7, with D tentatively TRBD1 (7 bases). The CDR3 runs 14 residues. Trimming removed 7 bases from V and 7 bases from J, with 20 bases in between. Germline lookup yields CDR1 SNHLY and CDR2 FYNNEI. CDR3: CASKEGAVAPEQYF. CDR3 nucleotide sequence: TGTGCCAGCAAGGAGGGGGCAGTGGCGCCTGAGCAGTACTTC.

The gene calls are TRBV10-1 and TRBJ2-3; D gene unclear. Germline CDR1 reads WNHNN; CDR2 reads SYGVQD (reference sequence). The CDR3 loop spans 11 amino acids. Between the trimmed V and J ends, which lost 6 bases and 4 bases, there was a span of 5 bases. CDR3 bases: TGCGCCAGCAGGTCTTCAGATACGCAGTATTTT. Translating it yields CASRSSDTQYF.

The rearrangement links TRBV29-1 to TRBJ1-5; D not certain. CDR3 length: 12 residues. The germline V gene has CDR1 SQVTM and CDR2 ANQGSEA. V was cut by 5 bases and J by 5 bases, with 10 bases left in between. CDR3: CSVQDGDQPQHF. The CDR3 nucleotides are TGCAGCGTTCAGGATGGGGATCAGCCCCAGCATTTT.

V gene TRBV19 combines with J gene TRBJ2-7; maybe TRBD2 (6 bases). The CDR3 consists of 12 residues. Germline loops: CDR1 LNHDA, CDR2 SQIVND (reference sequence). V gave up 5 bases and J gave up 5 bases, with 10 bases separating them. CDR3 bases: TGTGCCAGTAGTCCCCGGAGGGACGAGCAGTACTTC. Its translation: CASSPRRDEQYF.

This clone was seen a single time. J is TRBJ1-1 and V is TRBV7-3; 7 bases match TRBD1. This CDR3 has 14 amino acids. Unmatched junction bases numbered 9, after V lost 5 bases and J lost 6 bases. Germline V gene sequence: CDR1 SGHTA, CDR2 FQGTGA. The CDR3 loop is CASSQTGVRAEAFF. CDR3 bases: TGTGCCAGCAGCCAAACAGGGGTGAGGGCTGAAGCTTTCTTT. The variable domain in full, with the rest retrieved from reference TRBV7-3 and TRBJ1-1, is GAGVSQTPSNKVTEKGKYVELRCDPISGHTALYWYRQSLGQGPEFLIYFQGTGAADDSGLPNDRFFAVRPEGSVSTLKIQRTERGDSAVYLCASSQTGVRAEAFFGQGTRLTVV.

V and J are TRBV7-8 and TRBJ1-1, with D tentatively TRBD1 (5 bases). The CDR3 spans 17 residues. Germline-derived CDR1 and CDR2 are SGHVS and FQNEAQ. With 3 bases removed from V and 4 bases from J, the gap between germline ends came to 21 bases. DNA for the CDR3: TGTGCCAGCAGCTTTTCCGGGACGGAGGGTTATAGCACTGAAGCTTTCTTT. It yields the protein CASSFSGTEGYSTEAFF.

The CDR3 sequence: CASSVQGTPYEQYF. The CDR3 DNA reads as TGTGCCAGCAGCGTCCAGGGTACCCCCTACGAGCAGTACTTC. V usage is TRBV5-4 and J usage is TRBJ2-7; tentative D call: TRBD1 (5 bases). The V gene's germline CDR1 is SGHNT and CDR2 YYREEE (reference sequence). The V gene lost 4 bases and the J gene lost 2 bases, with 13 bases spanning the gap. The CDR3 spans 14 residues.